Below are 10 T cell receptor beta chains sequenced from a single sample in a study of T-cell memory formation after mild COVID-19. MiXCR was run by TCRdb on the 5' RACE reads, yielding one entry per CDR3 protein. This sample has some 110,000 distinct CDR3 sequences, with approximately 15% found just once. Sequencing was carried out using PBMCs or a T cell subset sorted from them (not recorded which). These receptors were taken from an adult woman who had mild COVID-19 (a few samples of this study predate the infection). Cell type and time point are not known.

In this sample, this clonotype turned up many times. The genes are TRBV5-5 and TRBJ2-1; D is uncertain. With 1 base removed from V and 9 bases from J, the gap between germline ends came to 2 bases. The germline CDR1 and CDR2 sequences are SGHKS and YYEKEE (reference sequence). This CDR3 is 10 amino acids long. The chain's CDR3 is CASSLLEQFF. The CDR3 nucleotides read TGTGCCAGCAGCTTGCTTGAGCAGTTCTTC.

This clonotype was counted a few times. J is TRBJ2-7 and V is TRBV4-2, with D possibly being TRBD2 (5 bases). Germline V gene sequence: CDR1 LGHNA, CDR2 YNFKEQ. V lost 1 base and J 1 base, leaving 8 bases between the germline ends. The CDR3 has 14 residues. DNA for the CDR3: TGTGCCAGCAGCCAAGGAGGGAGTTCCTACGAGCAGTACTTC. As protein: CASSQGGSSYEQYF.

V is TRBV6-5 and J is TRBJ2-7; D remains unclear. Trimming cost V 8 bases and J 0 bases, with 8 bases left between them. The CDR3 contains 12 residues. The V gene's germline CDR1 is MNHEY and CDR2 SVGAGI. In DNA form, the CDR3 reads TGTGCCAGCCGACAAAGCTCCTACGAGCAGTACTTC. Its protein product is CASRQSSYEQYF.

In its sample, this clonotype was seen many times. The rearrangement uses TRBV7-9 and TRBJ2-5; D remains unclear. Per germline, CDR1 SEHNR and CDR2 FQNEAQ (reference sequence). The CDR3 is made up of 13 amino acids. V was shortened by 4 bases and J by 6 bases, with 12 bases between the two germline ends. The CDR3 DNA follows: TGTGCCAGCAGCTCTTCCATGGCTAAGACCCAGTACTTC. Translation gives CASSSSMAKTQYF.

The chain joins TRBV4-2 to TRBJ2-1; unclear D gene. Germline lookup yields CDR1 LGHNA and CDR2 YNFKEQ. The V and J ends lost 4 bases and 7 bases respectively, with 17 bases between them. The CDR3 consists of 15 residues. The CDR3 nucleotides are TGTGCCAGCAGCCCATCCCTAGGGCGGCTAAATGAGCAGTTCTTC. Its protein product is CASSPSLGRLNEQFF.

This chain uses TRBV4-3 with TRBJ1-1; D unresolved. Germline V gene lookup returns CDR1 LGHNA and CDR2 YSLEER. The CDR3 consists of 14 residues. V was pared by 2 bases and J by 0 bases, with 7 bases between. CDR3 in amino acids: CASSQFMMNTEAFF. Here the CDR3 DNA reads TGCGCCAGCAGCCAATTTATGATGAACACTGAAGCTTTCTTT.

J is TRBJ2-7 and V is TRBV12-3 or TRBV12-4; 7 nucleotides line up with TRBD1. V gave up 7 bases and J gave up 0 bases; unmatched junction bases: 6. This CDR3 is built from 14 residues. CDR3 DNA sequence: TGTGCCAGCAACTCGGCAGGGGGCTCCTACGAGCAGTACTTC. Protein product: CASNSAGGSYEQYF.

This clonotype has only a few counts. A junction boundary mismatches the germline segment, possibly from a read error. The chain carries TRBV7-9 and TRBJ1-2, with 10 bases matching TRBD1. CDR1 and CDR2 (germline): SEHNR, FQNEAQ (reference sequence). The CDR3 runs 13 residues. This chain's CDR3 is CASSPDPGQGSIF. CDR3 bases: TGTGCCAGCAGCCCAGACCCGGGACAGGGGTCCATCTTC.

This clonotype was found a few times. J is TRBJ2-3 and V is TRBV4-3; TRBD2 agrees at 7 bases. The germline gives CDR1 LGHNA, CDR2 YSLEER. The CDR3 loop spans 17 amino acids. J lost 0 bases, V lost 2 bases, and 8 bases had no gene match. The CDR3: CASSQTVAGASTDTQYF. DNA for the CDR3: TGCGCCAGCAGCCAAACAGTGGCGGGAGCTAGCACAGATACGCAGTATTTT.

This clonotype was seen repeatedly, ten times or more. DNA of the CDR3: TGTGCCAGCTCACCAACATCAGGGACGCTGAACGAGCAGTACTTC. It specifies CASSPTSGTLNEQYF. The genes are TRBV18 and TRBJ2-7; D possibly matches TRBD1 or TRBD2 (5 bases each). The V end lost 2 bases, the J end lost 5 bases, and 16 bases lay between the germline ends. The CDR3 is 15 residues long. From germline, CDR1 is KGHSH and CDR2 LQKENI.